This T cell receptor (beta chain) was sequenced in a study of blood T cell repertoires in COVID-19. Under the authors' procedure: Estimation of nucleated cell counts was performed using reference gene primer amplification. Clones were sequenced by immunoSEQ multiplex PCR, and TCRdb holds only the in-frame ones, with some missing. Clonal size and the V and J genes are those of that table, whereas D and trimming came from the DNA. The repertoire consists of some 100,000 clones, with around four fifths occurring once and the leading ten covering less than 35%. The clonotype originates from a man between 65 and 85 years old with active or convalescent COVID-19. The sample comprised peripheral blood.

The CDR3 bases are TGTGCCGCAGGGACAACCCTCGGGGGCTACACCTTC. It codes for CAAGTTLGGYTF. The rearrangement links TRBV6-5 to TRBJ1-2; weak D call: TRBD1 (6 bases). Trimming left V 11 bases short and J 8 bases short, with 18 bases between. The CDR3 runs 12 residues. Germline V CDR1 and CDR2: MNHEY, SVGAGI.